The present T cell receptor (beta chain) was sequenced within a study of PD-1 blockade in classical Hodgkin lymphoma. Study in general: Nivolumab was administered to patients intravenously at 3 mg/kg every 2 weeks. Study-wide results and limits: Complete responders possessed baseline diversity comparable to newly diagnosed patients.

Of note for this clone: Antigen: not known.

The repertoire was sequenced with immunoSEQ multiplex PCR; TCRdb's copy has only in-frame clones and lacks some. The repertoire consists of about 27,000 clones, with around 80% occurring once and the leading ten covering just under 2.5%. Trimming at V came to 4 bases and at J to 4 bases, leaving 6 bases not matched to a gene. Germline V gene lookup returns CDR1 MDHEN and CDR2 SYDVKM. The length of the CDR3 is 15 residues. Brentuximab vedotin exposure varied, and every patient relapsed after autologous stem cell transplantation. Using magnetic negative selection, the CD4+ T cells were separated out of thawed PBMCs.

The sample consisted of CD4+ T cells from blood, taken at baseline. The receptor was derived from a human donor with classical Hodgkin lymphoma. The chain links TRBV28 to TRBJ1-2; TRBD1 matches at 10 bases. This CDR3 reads CASSSGTGDPYGYTF. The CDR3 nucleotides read TGTGCCAGCAGTTCAGGGACAGGGGATCCCTATGGCTACACCTTC.